A selection of T cell receptor beta chains follows, all from one sample in a study of CD8 T cells in ankylosing spondylitis. One entry per CDR3 protein, called by TCRdb with MiXCR from the 5' RACE reads. In the table there are around 490,000 distinct CDR3 sequences, about 5.2% of which are singletons. Sequences were obtained from blood, either unsorted or a sorted T cell fraction (not recorded which). The receptors derive from a male donor with ankylosing spondylitis. CDR3s include the opening cysteine and the closing phenylalanine or tryptophan. A D gene is named only where the DNA matches it firmly. Expanded clones get a size class; other rows say once, few or many, or leave the size out.

TRBV4-3,TRBD1,NA,TRBJ1-1,CASSQRTGDTEAFF,TGCGCCAGCAGCCAACGAACAGGGGATACTGAAGCTTTCTTT
TRBV7-2,TRBD1,many,TRBJ2-7,CASSSGTGPYEQYF,TGTGCCAGCAGCTCCGGGACAGGGCCCTACGAGCAGTACTTC
TRBV5-1,TRBD2,many,TRBJ2-1,CASSLDVAGSKAKFF,TGCGCCAGCAGCTTGGACGTAGCGGGCTCCAAAGCGAAGTTCTTC
TRBV7-2,NA,many,TRBJ1-4,CASSTFTGQMAKLFF,TGTGCCAGCAGCACCTTTACTGGACAGATGGCAAAACTGTTTTTT
TRBV5-6,NA,NA,TRBJ2-7,CASSRRFEQYF,TGTGCCAGCAGCCGCCGGTTCGAGCAGTACTTC
TRBV29-1,NA,many,TRBJ2-1,CSVLGPRGNEQFF,TGCAGCGTCTTGGGACCCAGGGGCAATGAGCAGTTCTTC
TRBV9,NA,many,TRBJ2-1,CASSSSPGGYDNEQFF,TGTGCCAGCAGCTCCTCCCCCGGGGGTTACGACAATGAGCAGTTCTTC
TRBV7-3,TRBD2,few,TRBJ2-1,CASSAGTSGGSEQFF,TGTGCCAGCAGCGCCGGGACTAGCGGGGGTTCTGAGCAGTTCTTC
TRBV24-1,TRBD2,many,TRBJ2-7,CATSDPTSGDLYEQYF,TGTGCCACCAGTGACCCCACTAGCGGGGATCTCTACGAGCAGTACTTC
TRBV10-3,NA,many,TRBJ1-2,CAMGPRGGIYGYTF,TGTGCCATGGGCCCCAGGGGTGGCATCTATGGCTACACCTTC
TRBV29-1,NA,many,TRBJ1-2,CSAGTEDYGYTF,TGCAGCGCTGGGACGGAAGATTATGGCTACACCTTC
TRBV27,NA,many,TRBJ1-2,CASTNLLGLDGYTF,TGTGCCAGCACCAACCTTCTGGGGCTTGATGGCTACACCTTC
TRBV5-1,NA,many,TRBJ2-1,CASSSFGGSYNEQFF,TGCGCCAGCAGCTCCTTTGGGGGGTCCTACAATGAGCAGTTCTTC
TRBV4-1,TRBD1,many,TRBJ1-1,CASSQDSGRGPNTEAFF,TGCGCCAGCAGCCAAGATTCCGGAAGGGGGCCGAACACTGAAGCTTTCTTT
TRBV4-2,NA,many,TRBJ1-5,CASSQEGSNQPQHF,TGTGCCAGCAGCCAAGAAGGCAGCAATCAGCCCCAGCATTTT
TRBV29-1,NA,many,TRBJ1-1,CSLSGRMNTEAFF,TGCAGCTTATCGGGGAGGATGAACACTGAAGCTTTCTTT
TRBV20-1,NA,many,TRBJ2-3,CSARGLGTQYF,TGCAGTGCTAGGGGGCTGGGTACGCAGTATTTT
TRBV4-3,TRBD2,many,TRBJ2-7,CASSQDRLAGVVRKIEQYF,TGCGCCAGCAGCCAAGATAGACTAGCGGGAGTAGTAAGGAAGATCGAGCAGTACTTC
TRBV5-5,NA,NA,TRBJ2-6,CASREFGSAGANVLTF,TGTGCCAGCAGGGAGTTCGGGTCGGCTGGGGCCAACGTCCTGACTTTC
TRBV20-1,NA,many,TRBJ1-1,CSALWMGNTEAFF,TGCAGTGCGTTGTGGATGGGGAACACTGAAGCTTTCTTT
TRBV3-1,NA,NA,TRBJ2-5,CASSSDNLQYF,TGTGCCAGCAGCTCAGACAACCTCCAGTACTTC
TRBV6-1,NA,many,TRBJ1-5,CASSETGWNQPQHF,TGTGCCAGCAGTGAAACAGGGTGGAATCAGCCCCAGCATTTT
TRBV7-2,NA,few,TRBJ2-4,CASSLGGGQYF,TGTGCCAGCAGCCTTGGTGGGGGACAGTACTTC